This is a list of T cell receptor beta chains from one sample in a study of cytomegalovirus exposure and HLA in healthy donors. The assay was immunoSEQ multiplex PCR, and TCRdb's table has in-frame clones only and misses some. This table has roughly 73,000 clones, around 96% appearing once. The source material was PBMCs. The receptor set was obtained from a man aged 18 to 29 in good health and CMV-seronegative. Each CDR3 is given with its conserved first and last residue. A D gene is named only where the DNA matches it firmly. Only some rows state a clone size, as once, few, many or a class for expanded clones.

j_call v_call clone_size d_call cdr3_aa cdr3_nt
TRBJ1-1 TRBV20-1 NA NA CSATARTEAFF TGCAGTGCTACCGCTCGGACTGAAGCTTTCTTT
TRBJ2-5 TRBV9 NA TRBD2 CASSVDQRGPQETQYF TGTGCCAGCAGCGTTGACCAGCGGGGACCACAAGAGACCCAGTACTTC
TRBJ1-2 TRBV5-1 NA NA CASSRPDNNYGYTF TGCGCCAGCAGCAGGCCAGACAATAACTATGGCTACACCTTC
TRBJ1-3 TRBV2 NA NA CASRSTRGLTIYF TGTGCCAGCAGAAGTACACGAGGACTGACCATATATTTT
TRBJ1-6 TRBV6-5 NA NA CASSSGHFGRPPLHF TGTGCCAGCAGTTCCGGACACTTCGGCAGGCCACCCCTCCACTTT
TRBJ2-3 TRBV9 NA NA CASSVRLATDTQYF TGTGCCAGCAGCGTCCGACTTGCCACAGATACGCAGTATTTT
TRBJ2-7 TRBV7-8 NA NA CASSLARGGEQYF TGTGCCAGCAGCTTAGCTAGGGGCGGCGAGCAGTACTTC
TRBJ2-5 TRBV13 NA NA CASSLRGGGGPGVRETQYF TGTGCCAGCAGCTTGAGGGGTGGTGGGGGACCAGGGGTCCGGGAGACCCAGTACTTC
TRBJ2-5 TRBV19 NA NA CASSMGQGGQETQYF TGTGCCAGTAGTATGGGGCAGGGGGGCCAAGAGACCCAGTACTTC
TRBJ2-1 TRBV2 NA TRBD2 CASRRRPSGGTYNEQFF TGTGCCAGCCGAAGGCGGCCTAGCGGGGGGACCTACAATGAGCAGTTCTTC
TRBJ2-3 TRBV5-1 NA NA CASSFQGIDTQYF TGCGCCAGCAGCTTTCAGGGTATAGATACGCAGTATTTT
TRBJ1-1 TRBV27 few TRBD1 CASTGQGNTEAFF TGTGCCAGCACGGGACAGGGGAACACTGAAGCTTTCTTT
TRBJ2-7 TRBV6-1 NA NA CASSDAFGRTSRYEQYF TGTGCCAGCAGTGATGCGTTCGGGCGGACTTCCCGCTACGAGCAGTACTTC
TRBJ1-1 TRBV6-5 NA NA CASSYSITGTTEAFF TGTGCCAGCAGTTACTCGATAACAGGGACCACTGAAGCTTTCTTT
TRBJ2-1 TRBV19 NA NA CASRGVSSYNEQFF TGTGCCAGTAGGGGCGTCAGCTCCTACAATGAGCAGTTCTTC
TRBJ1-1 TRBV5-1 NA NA CASSLGRQMNTEAFF TGCGCCAGCAGCTTGGGTAGACAGATGAACACTGAAGCTTTCTTT
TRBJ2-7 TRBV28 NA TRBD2 CASSRGLGPYEQYF TGTGCCAGCAGCCGAGGACTAGGCCCCTACGAGCAGTACTTC
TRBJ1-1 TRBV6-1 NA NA CASSSMGHNTEAFF TGTGCCAGCAGCTCCATGGGACACAACACTGAAGCTTTCTTT
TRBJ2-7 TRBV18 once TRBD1 CASSPRDRGHPAYEQYF TGTGCCAGCTCACCACGGGACAGGGGTCATCCGGCCTACGAGCAGTACTTC
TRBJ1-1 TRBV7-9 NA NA CASSRPLPQGTTEAFF TGTGCCAGCAGCCGCCCTCTACCCCAGGGAACCACTGAAGCTTTCTTT
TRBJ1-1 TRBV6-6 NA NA CASDRSNTEAFF TGTGCCAGCGACAGGTCAAACACTGAAGCTTTCTTT
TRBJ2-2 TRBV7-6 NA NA CASRDRNTGELFF TGTGCCAGCCGTGACAGAAACACCGGGGAGCTGTTTTTT
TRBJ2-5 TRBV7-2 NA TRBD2 CASSPGGAVETQYF TGTGCCAGCAGCCCCGGGGGGGCGGTCGAGACCCAGTACTTC
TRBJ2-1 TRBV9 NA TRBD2 CASSVTLAGDYNEQFF TGTGCCAGCAGCGTAACCCTTGCGGGGGACTACAATGAGCAGTTCTTC
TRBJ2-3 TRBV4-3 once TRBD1 CASSQEGQGADTQYF TGCGCCAGCAGCCAAGAAGGTCAGGGGGCAGATACGCAGTATTTT
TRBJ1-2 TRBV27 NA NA CASSDGDGVNYGYTF TGTGCCAGCAGTGACGGAGACGGAGTAAACTATGGCTACACCTTC
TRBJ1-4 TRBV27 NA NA CASSRVAEEKLFF TGTGCCAGCAGCAGGGTGGCTGAGGAAAAACTGTTTTTT
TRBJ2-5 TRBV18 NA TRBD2 CASSLAGPPGETQYF TGTGCCAGCTCCTTAGCGGGCCCGCCGGGAGAGACCCAGTACTTC
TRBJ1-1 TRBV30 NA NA CAWSVLGRNTEAFF TGTGCCTGGAGTGTACTAGGCCGAAACACTGAAGCTTTCTTT
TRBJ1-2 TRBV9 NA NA CASSVGGEGYGYTF TGTGCCAGCAGCGTAGGAGGGGAGGGGTATGGCTACACCTTC
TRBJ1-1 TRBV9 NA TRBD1 CASSVEGTGSSEAFF TGTGCCAGCAGCGTAGAGGGGACAGGGAGCTCTGAAGCTTTCTTT
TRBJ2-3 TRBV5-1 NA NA CASSLIPSSTDTQYF TGCGCCAGCAGCTTGATCCCCTCTAGCACAGATACGCAGTATTTT
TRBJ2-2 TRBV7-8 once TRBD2 CASTGTSGGFSRTGELFF TGTGCCAGCACCGGGACTAGCGGGGGGTTTTCGAGGACCGGGGAGCTGTTTTTT
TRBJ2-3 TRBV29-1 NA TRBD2 CSVKQSGGGADTQYF TGCAGCGTTAAACAAAGCGGGGGGGGTGCAGATACGCAGTATTTT
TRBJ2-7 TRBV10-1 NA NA CASSEGAGEQYF TGCGCCAGCAGTGAAGGGGCGGGAGAGCAGTACTTC
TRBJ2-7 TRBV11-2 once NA CASSRTALEGYEQYF TGTGCCAGCAGCCGTACCGCCCTAGAGGGCTACGAGCAGTACTTC
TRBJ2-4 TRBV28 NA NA CASSPLVEAPVAKNIQYF TGTGCCAGCAGTCCGCTAGTAGAGGCACCCGTAGCCAAAAACATTCAGTACTTC
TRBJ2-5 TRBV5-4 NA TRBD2 CASSWGLPTSGGETQYF TGTGCCAGCAGCTGGGGGCTCCCAACTAGCGGGGGAGAGACCCAGTACTTC
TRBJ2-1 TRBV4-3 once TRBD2 CASSPTSGGALEQFF TGCGCCAGCAGCCCCACTAGCGGGGGGGCCCTTGAGCAGTTCTTC
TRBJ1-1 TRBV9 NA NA CASSPLQGMNTEAFF TGTGCCAGCAGCCCCCTCCAGGGAATGAACACTGAAGCTTTCTTT
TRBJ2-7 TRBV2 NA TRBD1 CASDRDRDYEQYF TGTGCCAGCGACCGGGACAGAGACTACGAGCAGTACTTC
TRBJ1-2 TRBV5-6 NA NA CASTYSGSNYGYTF TGTGCCAGCACCTACAGTGGGTCTAACTATGGCTACACCTTC
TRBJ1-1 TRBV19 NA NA CASVGQPSSEAFF TGTGCCAGCGTGGGCCAGCCGAGTAGTGAAGCTTTCTTT
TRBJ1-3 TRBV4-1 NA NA CASSQGTERGTFHGNTIYF TGCGCCAGCAGCCAAGGTACTGAGCGTGGGACATTTCACGGAAACACCATATATTTT
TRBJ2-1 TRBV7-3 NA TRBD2 CASSLERGLSYNEQFF TGTGCCAGCAGCCTAGAGCGGGGTCTCTCCTACAATGAGCAGTTCTTC
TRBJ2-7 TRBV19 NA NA CASSIVRDNYEQYF TGTGCCAGTAGTATCGTCCGGGACAACTACGAGCAGTACTTC
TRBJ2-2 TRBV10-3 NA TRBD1 CAISETGHTGELFF TGTGCCATCTCGGAGACAGGGCACACCGGGGAGCTGTTTTTT
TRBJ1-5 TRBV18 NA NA CASSPPGADQPQHF TGTGCCAGCTCACCACCGGGAGCGGATCAGCCCCAGCATTTT
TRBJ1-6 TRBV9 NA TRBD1 CASSVGQGNSPLHF TGTGCCAGCAGCGTCGGACAGGGGAATTCACCCCTCCACTTT
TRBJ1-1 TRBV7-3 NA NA CASSLNKRTEAFF TGTGCCAGCAGCTTGAATAAGCGAACTGAAGCTTTCTTT
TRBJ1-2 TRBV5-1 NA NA CASSPGNYGYTF TGCGCCAGCAGCCCGGGAAACTATGGCTACACCTTC